The subject of this entry is one T cell receptor beta chain. This clone was counted between two and nine times. No antigen is known for it. No quality values exist for individual bases; no much larger clone is one base distant. The time point label here, explained by the study, means: baseline before oral tofacitinib. From alopecia areata patients, peripheral blood was collected along with lesional scalp punch biopsies. PBMCs were isolated by density centrifugation and stained for CD3, CD4 and CD8, and CD4+ and CD8+ T cells were sorted on a FACSAria. CDR1 and CDR2, per the germline V gene (reference sequence), are LNHNV and YYDKDF. Its CDR3 holds 16 amino acids, cysteine through phenylalanine. Only the CDR3 part of the read is kept: 48 bases, read in frame from the first base. Ends trimmed: V by 7 bases, J by 0 bases; bases unmatched to a gene: 12. This entry is derived from a study of CD8+ T cells in alopecia areata (dated by TCRdb to between 2018 and 2020). Some background on the complete study: The treated patients, all with moderate-to-severe alopecia areata, were enrolled in an open-label pilot trial of oral tofacitinib given at 5 to 10 mg twice daily. Tofacitinib was given for 6 to 18 months, followed by 6 months of follow-up off drug to assess delayed response and recurrence. To study T cell clonal expansion in alopecia areata, the researchers applied high-throughput TCRbeta sequencing to both the C3H/HeJ mouse model and human patients. Scalp tissue and sorted CD4+ and CD8+ peripheral blood T cells from patchy and totalis/universalis alopecia areata patients and from healthy controls were covered by human TCRbeta sequencing. Biopsies were taken from tofacitinib-treated patients at baseline and again at 4 and 24 weeks into treatment, and several of those patients also had a later scalp biopsy. Scalp clonality was compared across normal scalp (n=4), patchy alopecia areata scalp (n=8), and alopecia totalis/universalis scalp (n=8). RNA was extracted with the PAXgene miRNA kit for fixed scalp, the miRNeasy kit for PBMCs, and the RNeasy kit for mouse skin. immunoSEQ multiplex PCR using 35 Vbeta forward primers and 13 Jbeta reverse primers was used to amplify TCRbeta CDR3 regions.

Library generation was performed with the immunoSEQ multiplex PCR assay. To provide template for TCR sequencing, every sample had RNA extracted and reverse transcribed into cDNA. First-strand cDNA was synthesized with SuperScript III using a 2:1 mix of oligo-dT and random hexamers. A synthetic immune receptor repertoire was used to gauge amplification bias, and whatever bias remained was removed computationally. As for the original processing: Raw reads were preprocessed to remove errors, and CDR3 was defined according to IMGT conventions as the region from the conserved cysteine to phenylalanine. Clonality was computed by normalizing Shannon entropy by log2 of the number of productive unique TCRs and subtracting the result from 1. CD4 or CD8 identity of scalp clones was inferred by cross-referencing scalp TCRbeta sequences with sorted blood CD4 and CD8 repertoires. TCRdb holds this immuneACCESS table with in-frame rearrangements only. Some clones are missing; in checked studies, unresolved V genes explain under half, and the rest has no known cause. V and J calls and clone size follow that table, whereas D and trimming were derived from the DNA. For this sample the table gives hundreds of thousands of clones, of which about 53% were detected only once. Clones ranked in the top ten supply 0.4% to 0.55% of the sample.

General conclusions and limits of the study: Unlike mouse skin, where gammadelta T cells dominate, normal human skin contains resident alphabeta T cells that get sequenced too, which complicates analysis of the scalp TCR repertoire. Lesional scalp, especially in alopecia totalis/universalis, showed higher clonality and more expanded CD8+ clones than normal scalp, suggesting antigenic drive. Shared TCR sequences between patients were less evident than in mice, which may be partly attributable to HLA diversity in the patient population.

This receptor chain uses TRBV15 and TRBJ2-7; 7 of the junction bases match TRBD2. The sequencing here drew on CD4+ T cells sorted from blood, taken at week 0. This TCR came from a human donor with alopecia areata. The DNA sequence is TGTGCCACCATGAGCGGGGATGGAGGGAGCTCCTACGAGCAGTACTTC. This is translated as CATMSGDGGSSYEQYF.